Listed here are 7 T cell receptor beta chains from one sample, sequenced in a study of blood T cells in healthy people across ages. A second PCR of 7 to 11 cycles used a sample-barcoded 5' primer and a J-beta primer mix. MiXCR was run by TCRdb on the 5' RACE reads, yielding one entry per CDR3 protein. The sample lists approximately 780,000 distinct CDR3 sequences, 20% to 30% occurring once. This same sample was also taken into another study, of T cells of mothers and their children.

The material sequenced was blood. All receptors derive from a boy younger than 18 in good health.

This clonotype was seen ten or more times. V gene TRBV7-6 combines with J gene TRBJ2-2; TRBD2 is a possible D gene (6 bases). The CDR3 extends over 15 amino acids. Germline V CDR1 and CDR2: SGHVS, FNYEAQ. The V gene lost 2 bases and the J gene lost 0 bases, with 7 bases spanning the gap. The CDR3 here is CASSLKRANTGELFF. CDR3 in DNA: TGTGCCAGCAGCTTAAAGCGGGCGAACACCGGGGAGCTGTTTTTT.

On this clonotype itself: This may stem from a read error, because a much larger clone lies one nucleotide away. The CDR3 DNA follows: TGTGCCAGCAATGGCAGGGCGGGCTACGAGCAGTGCTTC. Translating gives CASNGRAGYEQCF. V gene TRBV2 combines with J gene TRBJ2-5; the D call may be TRBD1 or TRBD2 (5 bases each). The CDR3 is 13 amino acids. The V gene's germline CDR1 is SNHLY and CDR2 FYNNEI. Supplemented by reference TRBV2 and TRBJ2-5, the full variable domain reads EPEVTQTPSHQVTQMGQEVILRCVPISNHLYFYWYRQILGQKVEFLVSFYNNEISEKSEIFDDQFSVERPDGSNFTLKIRSTKLEDSAMYFCASNGRAGYEQCFGPGTRLLVL.

The V and J genes are TRBV7-6 and TRBJ2-2; D gene ambiguous. The CDR3 loop spans 15 amino acids. Germline V gene data show CDR1 as SGHVS and CDR2 as FNYEAQ. Trimming shortened V by 5 bases and J by 7 bases, and 17 bases separated the two germline ends. This CDR3 reads CASSASSLLGGELFF. The CDR3, as DNA: TGTGCCAGCAGCGCGTCGTCTCTATTAGGCGGGGAGCTGTTTTTT.

Worth noting for this clonotype: At one end the junction does not follow the germline gene, possibly because of a read error. The chain employs TRBV6-5 and TRBJ2-5; tentative D call: TRBD2 (6 bases). This CDR3 comprises 15 residues. Germline CDR1 MNHEY, CDR2 SVGAGI. CDR3 sequence: CASSSQTEGSYEQCF. CDR3 coding DNA: TGTGCCAGCAGTAGCCAGACGGAGGGCTCCTACGAGCAGTGCTTC.

This chain uses TRBV29-1 with TRBJ1-2; D uncertain. V was shortened by 4 bases and J by 1 base, with 10 bases between the two germline ends. CDR1 and CDR2 (germline): SQVTM, ANQGSEA. The CDR3 spans 13 residues. CDR3 residues: CSVGPGNNYGYTF. The DNA of the CDR3 is TGCAGCGTTGGGCCGGGGAATAACTATGGCTACACCTTC.

The chain couples TRBV30 to TRBJ2-1, with D hard to call. The CDR3 has 13 residues. The ends were cut back, 3 bases at V and 4 bases at J, with 10 bases in the middle. Germline-derived CDR1 and CDR2 are GTSNPN and SVGIG (reference sequence). DNA for the CDR3: TGTGCCTGGAGAGGTGTTGGGTACAATGAGCAGTTCTTC. Protein: CAWRGVGYNEQFF.

This clonotype was counted a few times. The rearrangement joins TRBV7-2 to TRBJ1-5; tentatively, D is TRBD1 (6 bases). CDR1 is SGHTA, CDR2 FQGNSA, per germline. Trimming left V 5 bases short and J 1 base short, with 21 bases between. The CDR3 consists of 18 residues. The CDR3 is CASSARRTATFSNQPQHF. The DNA of the CDR3 is TGTGCCAGCAGCGCCAGGAGGACAGCTACTTTCAGCAATCAGCCCCAGCATTTT.